The entry below gives a single T cell receptor beta chain sequence along with its context. Its matching antigen is unknown. These data are taken from a study of T-cell reconstitution after alpha-beta-depleted transplantation in children. Whole-study results and caveats: Recipient T cells and thymic progenitors that survived gave rise to the high TCRbeta diversity observed at day 60 in some patients. In patients about two months after transplant, alpha-beta T cells reportedly arose from several hundred expanded graft clones. T-cell counts and diversity at one year following transplant were attributed mainly to newly produced T cells.

V lost 4 bases and J lost 6, with 9 bases in between. In germline, CDR1 is MNHEY, CDR2 SVGAGI. The length of the CDR3 is 13 residues. Using unique molecular identifiers, the investigators prepared the TCRbeta library. TCRdb redid the calling of the PCR reads with MiXCR, one entry per CDR3 protein. The sample lists some 830,000 distinct CDR3 sequences, under 20% occurring once. Sample: PBMCs, mostly from graft donor cells, taken 360 days after TCRalphabeta/CD19-depleted stem cell transplant. This clonotype originated in a male patient younger than 18 who had a stem cell transplant for acute lymphoblastic leukemia, so the T cells may come from the graft donor. This chain joins TRBV6-5 and TRBJ2-2; no firm D call. CDR3 sequence reads: CASSSSMPGELFF. CDR3 sequence (DNA): TGTGCCAGCAGTTCCTCAATGCCCGGGGAGCTGTTTTTT.